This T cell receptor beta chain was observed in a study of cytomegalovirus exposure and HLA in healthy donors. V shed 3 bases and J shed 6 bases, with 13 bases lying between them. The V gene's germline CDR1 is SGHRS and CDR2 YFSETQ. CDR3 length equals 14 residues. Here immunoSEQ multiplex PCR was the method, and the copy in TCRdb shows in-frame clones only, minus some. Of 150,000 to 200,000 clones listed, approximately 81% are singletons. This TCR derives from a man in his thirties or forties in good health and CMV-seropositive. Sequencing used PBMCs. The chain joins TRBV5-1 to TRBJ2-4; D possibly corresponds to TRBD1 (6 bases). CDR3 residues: CASSSTGITNIQYF. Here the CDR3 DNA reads TGCGCCAGCAGCTCAACAGGGATTACAAACATTCAGTACTTC.